The clone carrying this T cell receptor (beta chain) was recorded a few times. Antigen unknown. TCRdb re-called the reads with MiXCR, one entry per CDR3 protein. Of 350,000 to 400,000 distinct CDR3 sequences listed, approximately 30% are singletons. The entry originates in a study of T cell repertoires in cytomegalovirus infection. Overall study: The authors relied on CMV epitopes, both recently identified HLA-C-restricted and well-studied HLA-B-restricted. Based on public TCR beta signatures, there were indications of CMV infection and of a matching HLA type.

Looked up from germline, CDR1 is SGHTA and CDR2 is FQGNSA. V shed 5 bases and J 6 bases; nucleotides not matched to a gene: 7. CDR3 size: 15 residues. V usage is TRBV7-2 and J usage is TRBJ1-4; 9 positions agree with TRBD1. Here the sequenced sample was cultured PBMCs, taken from culture after CMV antigen stimulation. This TCR came from a human donor in good health (CMV status not recorded). Some clones in this sample may be carry-over from other donors' samples. CDR3 DNA: TGTGCCAGCAGCATACGGGGACAGGGCCATGAAAAACTGTTTTTT. It yields the protein CASSIRGQGHEKLFF.